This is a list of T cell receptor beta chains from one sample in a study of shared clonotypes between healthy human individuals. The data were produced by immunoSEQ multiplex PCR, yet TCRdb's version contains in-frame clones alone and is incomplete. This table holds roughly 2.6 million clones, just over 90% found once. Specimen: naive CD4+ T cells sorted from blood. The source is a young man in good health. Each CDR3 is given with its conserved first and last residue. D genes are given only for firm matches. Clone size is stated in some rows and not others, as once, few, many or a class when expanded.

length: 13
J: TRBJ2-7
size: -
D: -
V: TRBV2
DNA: TGTGCCAGCACCGTCACCGTTGCAGGCGAGCAGTACTTC
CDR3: CASTVTVAGEQYF

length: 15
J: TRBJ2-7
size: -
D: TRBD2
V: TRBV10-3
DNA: TGTGCCACCGGGAGGGATCAGTCTAGCTCCTACGAGCAGTACTTC
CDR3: CATGRDQSSSYEQYF

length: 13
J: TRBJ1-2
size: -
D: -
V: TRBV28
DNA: TGTGCCAGCAGTTTAATACAAAACTATGGCTACACCTTC
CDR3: CASSLIQNYGYTF

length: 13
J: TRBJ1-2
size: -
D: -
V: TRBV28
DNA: TGTGCCACCCGGACAGTAGCTAACTATGGCTACACCTTC
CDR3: CATRTVANYGYTF

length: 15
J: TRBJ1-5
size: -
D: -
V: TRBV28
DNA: TGTGCCAGCAGTTTGAGCGGACTTAGCAATCAGCCCCAGCATTTT
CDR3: CASSLSGLSNQPQHF

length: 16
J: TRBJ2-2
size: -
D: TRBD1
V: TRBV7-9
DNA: TGTGCCAGCAGCTTAGTCTCCAAGGGGGCTACCGGGGAGCTGTTTTTT
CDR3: CASSLVSKGATGELFF

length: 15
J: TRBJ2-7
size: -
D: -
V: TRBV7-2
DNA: TGTGCCAGCAGCTTAGAAGGGGGGATTTCCTACGAGCAGTACTTC
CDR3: CASSLEGGISYEQYF

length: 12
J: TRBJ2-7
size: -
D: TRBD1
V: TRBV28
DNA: TGTGCCACAGGGGGTAACCTCTACGAGCAGTACTTC
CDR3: CATGGNLYEQYF

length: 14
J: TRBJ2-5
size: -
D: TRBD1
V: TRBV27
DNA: TGTGCCAGCAGTTTAGGGACAGGGGGGGAGACCCAGTACTTC
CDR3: CASSLGTGGETQYF

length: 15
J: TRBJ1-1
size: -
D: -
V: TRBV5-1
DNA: TGCGCCAGCAGCTTGGCTTGGACAATGAACACTGAAGCTTTCTTT
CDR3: CASSLAWTMNTEAFF

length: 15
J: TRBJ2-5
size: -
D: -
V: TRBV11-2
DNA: TGTGCCAGCAGCTTAGGTTACAGCACCCAAGAGACCCAGTACTTC
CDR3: CASSLGYSTQETQYF

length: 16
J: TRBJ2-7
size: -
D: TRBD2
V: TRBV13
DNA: TGTGCCAGCAGTTTACCCGGGACTAGCGGTTCCTACGAGCAGTACTTC
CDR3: CASSLPGTSGSYEQYF

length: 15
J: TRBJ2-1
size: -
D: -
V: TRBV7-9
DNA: TGTGCCAGCAGCTACGAGGCTCTAGCTTACAATGAGCAGTTCTTC
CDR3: CASSYEALAYNEQFF

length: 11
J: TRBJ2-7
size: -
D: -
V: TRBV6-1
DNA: TGTGCCGTGGGGCAGTTCTACGAGCAGTACTTC
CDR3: CAVGQFYEQYF

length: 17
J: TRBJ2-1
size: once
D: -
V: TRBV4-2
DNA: TGTGCCAGCAGCCAAGATTACGGCCCGAGCTCCTACAATGAGCAGTTCTTC
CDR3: CASSQDYGPSSYNEQFF

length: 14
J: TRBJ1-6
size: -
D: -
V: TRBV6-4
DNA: TGTGCCAGCAGCTCAATGGGTTCGGGTTCACCCCTCCACTTT
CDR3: CASSSMGSGSPLHF

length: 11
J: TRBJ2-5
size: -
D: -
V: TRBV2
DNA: TGTGCCAGCAGTGCACAGATTGCCCAGTACTTC
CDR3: CASSAQIAQYF